Listed below are T cell receptor beta chains from one sample, sequenced in a study of blood T cell dynamics during melanoma immunotherapy. Assay used: immunoSEQ multiplex PCR; TCRdb lists only in-frame clones, some missing. The sample has about 11,000 clones; approximately 90% are singletons. Specimen: blood, collected from a patient treated with checkpoint blockade. The receptor source for this set is a human donor with melanoma. Both conserved end residues are part of each CDR3. Fields, in order: clone size, J gene, V gene, D gene, CDR3 protein, CDR3 DNA. D genes are given only for firm matches. Some rows mark clone size as missing; the rest say once, few, many or name a class of expanded clone.

size: few
J: TRBJ2-3
V: TRBV6-6
D: .
CDR3: CASTGTVPTDTQYF
DNA: TGTGCCAGCACAGGGACGGTGCCCACAGATACGCAGTATTTT

size: .
J: TRBJ2-2
V: TRBV5-1
D: TRBD1
CDR3: CASSLPTGGNTGELFF
DNA: TGCGCCAGCAGCTTACCCACAGGGGGGAACACCGGGGAGCTGTTTTTT

size: once
J: TRBJ2-7
V: TRBV11-1
D: .
CDR3: CASSLARTSYEQYF
DNA: TGTGCCAGCAGCTTAGCGAGAACTAGCTACGAGCAGTACTTC

size: .
J: TRBJ1-1
V: TRBV7-8
D: TRBD1
CDR3: CASSRFTGVTEAFF
DNA: TGTGCCAGCAGCCGATTCACAGGGGTCACTGAAGCTTTCTTT

size: .
J: TRBJ1-4
V: TRBV4-3
D: TRBD1
CDR3: CASSQEVRGLGEKLFF
DNA: TGCGCCAGCAGCCAAGAGGTCAGGGGGCTGGGTGAAAAACTGTTTTTT

size: .
J: TRBJ2-1
V: TRBV4-3
D: TRBD2
CDR3: CASSQEVGGYNEQFF
DNA: TGCGCCAGCAGCCAGGAGGTGGGAGGGTACAATGAGCAGTTCTTC

size: .
J: TRBJ1-1
V: TRBV4-1
D: TRBD1
CDR3: CASSQVDRATEAFF
DNA: TGCGCCAGCAGCCAAGTGGACAGGGCCACTGAAGCTTTCTTT

size: once
J: TRBJ1-1
V: TRBV9
D: .
CDR3: CASSAQPRGTEAFF
DNA: TGTGCCAGCAGCGCTCAACCAAGGGGAACTGAAGCTTTCTTT

size: .
J: TRBJ2-5
V: TRBV19
D: .
CDR3: CASSIGRGAETQYF
DNA: TGTGCCAGTAGTATTGGCAGGGGGGCAGAGACCCAGTACTTC

size: .
J: TRBJ2-1
V: TRBV5-1
D: TRBD1
CDR3: CASSLFGRGTSYNEQFF
DNA: TGCGCCAGCAGCTTGTTTGGCAGGGGGACGTCCTACAATGAGCAGTTCTTC

size: few
J: TRBJ1-2
V: TRBV2
D: TRBD1
CDR3: CASSDRRGRGRGYTF
DNA: TGTGCCAGCAGTGATCGCAGGGGCAGGGGGCGAGGCTACACCTTC

size: once
J: TRBJ2-7
V: TRBV12-5
D: .
CDR3: CASSRDNYEQYF
DNA: TGTGCTAGTTCCCGGGACAACTACGAGCAGTACTTC

size: .
J: TRBJ2-7
V: TRBV19
D: TRBD2
CDR3: CASTLRGDEQYF
DNA: TGTGCCAGTACCCTCCGGGGGGACGAGCAGTACTTC

size: .
J: TRBJ1-1
V: TRBV18
D: .
CDR3: CASSLGPGRNTEAFF
DNA: TGTGCCAGCTCACTGGGCCCAGGGAGGAATACTGAAGCTTTCTTT

size: .
J: TRBJ1-1
V: TRBV7-2
D: .
CDR3: CASSFSGGRNTEAFF
DNA: TGTGCCAGCAGCTTCAGTGGTGGGCGGAACACTGAAGCTTTCTTT

size: .
J: TRBJ2-7
V: TRBV5-1
D: .
CDR3: CASSFDGSGGEEQYF
DNA: TGCGCCAGCAGCTTTGACGGATCAGGGGGGGAGGAGCAGTACTTC

size: .
J: TRBJ1-5
V: TRBV5-8
D: TRBD1
CDR3: CASSRQGSNQPQHF
DNA: TGTGCCAGCAGCCGACAGGGTAGCAATCAGCCCCAGCATTTT

size: .
J: TRBJ2-5
V: TRBV6-4
D: .
CDR3: CASSLAQGETQYF
DNA: TGTGCCAGCAGCCTTGCTCAGGGAGAGACCCAGTACTTC

size: .
J: TRBJ2-5
V: TRBV19
D: .
CDR3: CASSTDSQETQYF
DNA: TGTGCCAGTAGTACGGACAGCCAAGAGACCCAGTACTTC

size: .
J: TRBJ1-4
V: TRBV11-2
D: TRBD1
CDR3: CASSHGTGKEKLFF
DNA: TGTGCCAGCAGCCACGGGACAGGGAAAGAAAAACTGTTTTTT

size: .
J: TRBJ2-2
V: TRBV7-9
D: .
CDR3: CASTRGGSTGELFF
DNA: TGTGCCAGCACCCGAGGGGGAAGCACCGGGGAGCTGTTTTTT

size: .
J: TRBJ1-2
V: TRBV27
D: TRBD1
CDR3: CASSPTGGGWYGYTF
DNA: TGTGCCAGCAGCCCGACAGGGGGAGGTTGGTATGGCTACACCTTC

size: .
J: TRBJ1-3
V: TRBV6-1
D: .
CDR3: CASSGAESGNTIYF
DNA: TGTGCCAGCAGTGGGGCCGAATCTGGAAACACCATATATTTT

size: .
J: TRBJ1-5
V: TRBV5-8
D: .
CDR3: CASMRGNQPQHF
DNA: TGTGCCAGCATGAGGGGGAATCAGCCCCAGCATTTT

size: few
J: TRBJ1-6
V: TRBV21-1
D: .
CDR3: CASTGGRSSYNSPLHF
DNA: TGTGCCAGCACTGGGGGACGGAGCTCCTATAATTCACCCCTCCACTTT